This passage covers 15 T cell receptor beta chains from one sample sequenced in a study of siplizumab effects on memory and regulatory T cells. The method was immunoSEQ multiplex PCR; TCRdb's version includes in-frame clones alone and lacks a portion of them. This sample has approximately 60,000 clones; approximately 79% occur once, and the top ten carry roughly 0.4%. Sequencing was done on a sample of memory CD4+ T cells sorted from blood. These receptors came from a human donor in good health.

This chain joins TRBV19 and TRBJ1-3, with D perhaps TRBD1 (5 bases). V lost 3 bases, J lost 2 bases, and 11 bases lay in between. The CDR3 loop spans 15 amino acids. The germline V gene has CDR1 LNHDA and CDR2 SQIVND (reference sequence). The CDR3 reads CASSMAGRTGNTIYF. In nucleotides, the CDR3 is TGTGCCAGTAGTATGGCAGGGAGGACTGGAAACACCATATATTTT.

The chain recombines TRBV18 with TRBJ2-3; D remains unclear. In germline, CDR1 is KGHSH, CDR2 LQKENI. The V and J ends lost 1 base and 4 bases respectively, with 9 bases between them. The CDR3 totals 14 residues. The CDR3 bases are TGTGCCAGCTCACCACTTATGTCAGCAGATACGCAGTATTTT. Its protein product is CASSPLMSADTQYF.

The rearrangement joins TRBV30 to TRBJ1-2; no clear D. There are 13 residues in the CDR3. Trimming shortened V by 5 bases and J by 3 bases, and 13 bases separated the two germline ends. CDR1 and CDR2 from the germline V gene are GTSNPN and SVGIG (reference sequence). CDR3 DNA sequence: TGTGCCTGGGCCCCCTCGGGCCACTATGGCTACACCTTC. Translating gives CAWAPSGHYGYTF.

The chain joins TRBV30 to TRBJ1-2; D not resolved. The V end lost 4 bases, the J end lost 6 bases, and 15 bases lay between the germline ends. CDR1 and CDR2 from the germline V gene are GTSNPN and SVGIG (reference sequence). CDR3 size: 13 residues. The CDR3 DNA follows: TGTGCCTGGATCCGGACGGGGTTCGATGGCTACACCTTC. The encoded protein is CAWIRTGFDGYTF.

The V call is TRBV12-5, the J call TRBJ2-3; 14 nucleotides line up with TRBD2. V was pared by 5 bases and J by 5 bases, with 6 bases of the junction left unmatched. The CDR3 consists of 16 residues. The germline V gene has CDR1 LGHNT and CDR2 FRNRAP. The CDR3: CASGPGLAGGQDTQYF. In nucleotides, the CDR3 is TGTGCTAGTGGTCCCGGACTAGCGGGGGGTCAAGATACGCAGTATTTT.

The CDR3 DNA reads as TGTGCCAGTAGTAGAGAGCGGGGGGGCTACTCCTACAATGAGCAGTTCTTC. The encoded protein is CASSRERGGYSYNEQFF. This chain uses TRBV19 with TRBJ2-1, with 10 bases that match TRBD2. V lost 4 bases and J lost 0; bases outside the gene matches: 6. The CDR3 is made up of 17 amino acids. Per the germline V gene, CDR1 is LNHDA and CDR2 is SQIVND (reference sequence).

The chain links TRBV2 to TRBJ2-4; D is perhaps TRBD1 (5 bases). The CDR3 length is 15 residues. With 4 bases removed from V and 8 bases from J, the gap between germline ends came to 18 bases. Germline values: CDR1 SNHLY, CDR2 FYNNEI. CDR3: CASSALLGAGDIQYF. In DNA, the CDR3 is TGTGCCAGCAGTGCTCTGCTAGGGGCTGGCGACATTCAGTACTTC.

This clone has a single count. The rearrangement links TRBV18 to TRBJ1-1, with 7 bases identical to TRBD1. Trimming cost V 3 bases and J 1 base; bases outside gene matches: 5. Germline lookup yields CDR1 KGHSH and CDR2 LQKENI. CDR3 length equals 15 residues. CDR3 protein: CASSPVTGSNTEAFF. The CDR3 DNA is TGTGCCAGCTCACCGGTGACAGGGTCGAACACTGAAGCTTTCTTT. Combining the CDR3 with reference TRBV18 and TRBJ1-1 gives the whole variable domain NAGVMQNPRHLVRRRGQEARLRCSPMKGHSHVYWYRQLPEEGLKFMVYLQKENIIDESGMPKERFSAEFPKEGPSILRIQQVVRGDSAAYFCASSPVTGSNTEAFFGQGTRLTVV.

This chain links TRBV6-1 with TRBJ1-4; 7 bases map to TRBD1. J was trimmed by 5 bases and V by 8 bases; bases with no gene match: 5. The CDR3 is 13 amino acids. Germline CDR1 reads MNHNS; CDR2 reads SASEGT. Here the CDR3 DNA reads TGTGCCAGCCGGGACAGTAGGAATGAAAAACTGTTTTTT. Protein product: CASRDSRNEKLFF.

The CDR3 region has the DNA TGTGCCAGAAGCAAGGAGAAGTGTCAGTGTTATGGCTACACCTTC. Protein product: CARSKEKCQCYGYTF. This chain links TRBV5-3 with TRBJ1-2, with unresolved D. TRBV5-3 is an ORF, with its function uncertain. Trimming cost V 4 bases and J 5 bases, with 18 bases left between them. This CDR3 has 15 amino acids.

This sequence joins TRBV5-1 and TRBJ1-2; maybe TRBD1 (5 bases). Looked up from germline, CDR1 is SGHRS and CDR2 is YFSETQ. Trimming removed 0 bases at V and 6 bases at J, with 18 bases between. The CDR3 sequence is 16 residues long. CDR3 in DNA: TGCGCCAGCAGCTTGGTGGGCATCGGGCAGGGCGATGGCTACACCTTC. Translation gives CASSLVGIGQGDGYTF.

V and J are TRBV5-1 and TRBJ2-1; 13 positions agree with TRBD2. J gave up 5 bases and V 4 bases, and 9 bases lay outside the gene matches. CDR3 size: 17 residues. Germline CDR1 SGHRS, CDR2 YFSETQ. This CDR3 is CASSPQTSGGLNNEQFF. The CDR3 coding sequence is TGCGCCAGCAGCCCCCAGACTAGCGGGGGGCTCAACAATGAGCAGTTCTTC.

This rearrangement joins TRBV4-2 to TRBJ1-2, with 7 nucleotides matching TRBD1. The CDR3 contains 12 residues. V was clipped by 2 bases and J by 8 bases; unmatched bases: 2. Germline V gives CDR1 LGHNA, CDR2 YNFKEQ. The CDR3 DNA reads TGTGCCAGCAGCCAACGACAGGGCGGCTACACCTTC. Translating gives CASSQRQGGYTF.

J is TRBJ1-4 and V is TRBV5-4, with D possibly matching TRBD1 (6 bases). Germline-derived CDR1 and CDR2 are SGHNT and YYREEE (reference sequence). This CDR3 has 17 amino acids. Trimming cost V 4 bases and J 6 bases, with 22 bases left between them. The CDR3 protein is CASSGGGMGAGDEKLFF. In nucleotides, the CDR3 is TGTGCCAGCAGCGGTGGGGGAATGGGGGCAGGGGATGAAAAACTGTTTTTT.

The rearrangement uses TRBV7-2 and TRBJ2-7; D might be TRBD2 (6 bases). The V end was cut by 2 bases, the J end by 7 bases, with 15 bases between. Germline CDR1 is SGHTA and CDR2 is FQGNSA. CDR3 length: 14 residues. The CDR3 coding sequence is TGTGCCAGCAGCTTAACCGGGGGAGGAGGGGAGCAGTACTTC. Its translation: CASSLTGGGGEQYF.